Each of the 3 T cell receptor beta chains below was sequenced from the same sample in a study of control samples from healthy donors and cancer patients. Using immunoSEQ multiplex PCR, the repertoire was profiled, and TCRdb retains in-frame clones only, with some absent. The sample records about 120,000 clones, roughly 90% being singletons. The material sequenced was blood. Receptor source: a young man in good health.

The chain employs TRBV11-2 and TRBJ1-6; no definite D call. Germline lookup yields CDR1 SGHAT and CDR2 FQNNGV. The CDR3 is 18 residues long. Trimming took 1 base from V and 0 from J, leaving 13 bases between them. The CDR3: CASSLGRGSSSYNSPLHF. DNA for the CDR3: TGTGCCAGCAGCTTAGGCCGCGGGTCGAGCTCCTATAATTCACCCCTCCACTTT.

The V gene is TRBV24-1, the J gene TRBJ1-1, with 11 positions matching TRBD1. This CDR3 contains 15 residues. With V trimmed by 9 bases and J by 6 bases, 11 bases remained unmatched. Germline lookup yields CDR1 KGHDR and CDR2 SFDVKD. The CDR3 DNA follows: TGTGCCACCGCGGACAGGGGGCGCTTAATTGCTGAAGCTTTCTTT. It codes for CATADRGRLIAEAFF.

This chain connects TRBV2 to TRBJ2-3; tentative D call: TRBD1 (5 bases). V lost 4 bases and J 1 base, leaving 6 bases between the germline ends. The CDR3 extends over 13 amino acids. Germline CDR1 SNHLY, CDR2 FYNNEI. CDR3 in DNA: TGTGCCAGCAGTGGCAGGGGCACAGATACGCAGTATTTT. This sequence encodes CASSGRGTDTQYF.